The rows below give T cell receptor beta chains drawn from one sample of a study of T-cell memory formation after mild COVID-19. TCRdb passed the 5' RACE reads through MiXCR, listing each CDR3 protein once. The sample yields over 130,000 distinct CDR3 sequences, 11% to 15% seen once. Material for sequencing was PBMCs or a T cell subset sorted from them (not recorded which). These TCRs come from an adult woman who had mild COVID-19 (a few samples of this study predate the infection). Cell type and time point are not known. CDR3s include the opening cysteine and the closing phenylalanine or tryptophan. A D gene is named only where the DNA matches it firmly.

TRBV24-1	NA	TRBJ1-2	CATSGSPNYGYTF
TRBV24-1	TRBD2	TRBJ2-3	CATSDHRLAVSTDTQYF
TRBV20-1	TRBD2	TRBJ2-1	CSASPLAGGMNEQFF
TRBV9	TRBD2	TRBJ2-1	CASSVVASGVREQFF
TRBV7-3	NA	TRBJ2-1	CASSLSGEAPVHEQFF
TRBV5-1	NA	TRBJ2-7	CASSLGLQGHYEQYF
TRBV4-3	NA	TRBJ2-5	CASSQERGVRETQYF
TRBV25-1	NA	TRBJ1-1	CASSPRLSMNTEAFF
TRBV11-2	NA	TRBJ2-2	CASSLDLPGANTGELFF
TRBV7-2	NA	TRBJ2-3	CASSLVSPGDTQYF
TRBV11-2	TRBD2	TRBJ2-1	CASSLTSGRGDEQFF
TRBV20-1	NA	TRBJ1-2	CSARPDRSYGYTF
TRBV27	TRBD2	TRBJ2-3	CASSFGLAGSTDTQYF
TRBV10-3	NA	TRBJ2-5	CAISTGLDILGGTQYF
TRBV28	NA	TRBJ1-1	CASSLSELMEQGYPEAFF
TRBV6-1	NA	TRBJ1-1	CASSPHIGEAEAFF
TRBV24-1	TRBD1	TRBJ2-7	CATSDPGQGSHEQYF
TRBV2	NA	TRBJ1-1	CASSALSGWAEAFF
TRBV18	TRBD1	TRBJ2-1	CASSQDRGVYNEQFF
TRBV7-8	NA	TRBJ2-7	CASSFQLASYEQYF
TRBV27	NA	TRBJ2-1	CASRIGSSYNEQFF
TRBV15	NA	TRBJ2-7	CATSREWRTSYEQYF
TRBV9	NA	TRBJ2-5	CASSSDRVQETQYF
TRBV11-2	NA	TRBJ2-3	CASSFRGDTQYF
TRBV20-1	TRBD2	TRBJ2-1	CSARGPGLAGAYQNEQFF
TRBV12-3/TRBV12-4	NA	TRBJ2-7	CASSLAGSYYEQYF
TRBV24-1	NA	TRBJ2-6	CATSDLGGANVLTF
TRBV5-1	TRBD2	TRBJ2-5	CASSQGLAGVLTQYF
TRBV4-2	NA	TRBJ2-6	CASSQDSVGPSGANVLTF
TRBV19	TRBD2	TRBJ2-3	CASSILAGANTDTQYF
TRBV11-2	NA	TRBJ2-1	CASSLEYGDLRYNEQFF
TRBV4-1	NA	TRBJ1-2	CASSNQGVYGYTF
TRBV27	NA	TRBJ2-5	CASSPYLAQETQYF
TRBV5-4	NA	TRBJ1-1	CASSVSVNTEAFF
TRBV20-1	NA	TRBJ1-2	CSAGGGDINYGYTF
TRBV4-3	NA	TRBJ1-1	CASSQGRAPVEAFF
TRBV5-5	NA	TRBJ2-6	CASREFSGANVLTF
TRBV6-5	NA	TRBJ2-7	CASSLNPDYYEQYF
TRBV12-3/TRBV12-4	NA	TRBJ1-2	CASSLTSVNGYTF
TRBV4-2	NA	TRBJ2-3	CASSQERSTDTQYF
TRBV5-5	TRBD1	TRBJ2-7	CASRSPGTGIKTYEQYF
TRBV5-1	TRBD2	TRBJ2-1	CASSLGAGGFYNEQFF
TRBV18	NA	TRBJ2-3	CASSGTGWETDTQYF
TRBV13	NA	TRBJ2-3	CASSFGGSTDTQYF
TRBV10-3	TRBD2	TRBJ2-7	CAAGQGGFEQYF
TRBV5-4	TRBD2	TRBJ2-7	CASSHGLAGESYEQYF
TRBV5-6	NA	TRBJ2-7	CASSMDTGAQREQYF
TRBV12-3/TRBV12-4	NA	TRBJ1-1	CAIDRNTEAFF
TRBV2	NA	TRBJ2-7	CASSAPGTRSGSYEQYF
TRBV7-9	NA	TRBJ2-1	CASRSKDRTHNEQFF
TRBV7-2	NA	TRBJ2-7	CASSLPDSYEQYF
TRBV7-9	NA	TRBJ2-3	CASSPPVGTVTDTQYF
TRBV7-9	NA	TRBJ1-1	CASSSWTAEGTEAFF
TRBV6-5	NA	TRBJ1-1	CASSYGDRNTEAFF